The 15 T cell receptor beta chains reported below all come from one sample, sequenced in a study of Tregs in tolerant kidney transplant recipients. Sequencing was performed with immunoSEQ multiplex PCR; in TCRdb, only in-frame clones are kept and a portion is missing. The record lists about 52,000 clones, of which the ten most abundant hold about 0.83%. Material: CD4+ T cells from blood, obtained before the transplant. The receptors shown here come from a human donor who received a combined kidney and bone marrow transplant.

Regarding this clone: Read coverage stops 3 residues before the CDR3 terminus; the germline J gene supplies the remainder. This chain links TRBV12-3 or TRBV12-4 with TRBJ2-3; TRBD2 aligns across 8 bases. V was pared by 3 bases and J by 4 bases, with 6 bases of the junction left unmatched. The CDR3 runs 15 residues. The CDR3 bases that were read are TGTGCCAGCAGTTTTGGGGCTAGCGGGTCAGATACG. Protein sequence: CASSFGASGSDT. From start to end, the CDR3 is CASSFGASGSDTQYF.

Remarks on this clone: Read sequence stops 3 residues before the CDR3 end, and the germline J gene provides the missing end. The V gene is TRBV14, the J gene TRBJ1-6; 8 nucleotides align to TRBD1. Germline V gene data show CDR1 as SGHDN and CDR2 as FVKESK. With V trimmed by 4 bases and J by 10 bases, 9 bases remained unmatched. The length of the CDR3 is 15 residues. Partial CDR3 DNA: TGTGCCAGCAGCCTGGAGACAGGGGTTAGGTCACCC. Translating gives CASSLETGVRSP. The whole CDR3 reads CASSLETGVRSPLHF. The full variable domain, its missing parts supplied by reference TRBV14 and TRBJ1-6, is EAGVTQFPSHSVIEKGQTVTLRCDPISGHDNLYWYRRVMGKEIKFLLHFVKESKQDESGMPNNRFLAERTGGTYSTLKVQPAELEDSGVYFCASSLETGVRSPLHFGNGTRLTVT.

On this clone itself: The CDR3 extends 3 residues past the end of the read, so its final part is completed from the germline J gene. This rearrangement joins TRBV2 to TRBJ2-2; a weak D match, TRBD1 (6 bases). Germline V gene data show CDR1 as SNHLY and CDR2 as FYNNEI. The V gene lost 1 base and the J gene lost 7 bases, with 13 bases spanning the gap. The CDR3 consists of 15 residues. CDR3 amino acids: CASSEDRVTGGELFF. The CDR3 DNA, read in part, is TGTGCCAGCAGTGAAGACAGGGTGACGGGCGGGGAG.

CDR3 sequence reads: CASSPSGGNEQYF. The covered CDR3 bases are TGTGCCAGCAGCCCGAGCGGGGGAAACGAG. The rearrangement joins TRBV7-7 to TRBJ2-7; TRBD2 aligns across 8 bases. The CDR3 is cut off 3 residues early in the read; its end comes from the germline J gene. Germline trimming cut 5 bases from V and 5 bases from J; bases unmatched to any gene: 5. This CDR3 region has 13 residues. Germline V gene sequence: CDR1 SSHAT, CDR2 FNYEAQ (reference sequence).

Notes on this clone: The read comes to an end 3 residues before the CDR3 does, leaving the germline J gene to fill in the end. The rearrangement links TRBV18 to TRBJ1-3, with 7 nucleotides matching TRBD1. The CDR3 contains 15 residues. Trimming removed 2 bases from V and 4 bases from J; junction bases left unmatched: 5. Per the germline V gene, CDR1 is KGHSH and CDR2 is LQKENI. CDR3 amino acids: CASSPWPGGGNTIYF. The DNA read from the CDR3 is TGTGCCAGCTCACCATGGCCAGGGGGAGGAAACACC.

The sequenced CDR3 bases are TGTGCCAGTACCCTCGTCGGGTCCAACACTGAA. Translated, it gives CASTLVGSNTE. The complete CDR3 reads CASTLVGSNTEAFF. The chain is built from TRBV19 and TRBJ1-1, with D unresolved. The CDR3 end lies 3 residues beyond the end of the read and is filled in from the germline J gene. Germline V gene sequence: CDR1 LNHDA, CDR2 SQIVND (reference sequence). The CDR3 length is 14 residues. Trimming took 7 bases from V and 2 from J, leaving 14 bases between them.

On this clone: The read terminates 3 residues ahead of where the CDR3 ends, so the germline J gene completes it. The rearrangement links TRBV7-9 to TRBJ2-7; maybe TRBD1 (6 bases). Germline lookup yields CDR1 SEHNR and CDR2 FQNEAQ (reference sequence). The CDR3 covers 14 residues. Trimming stripped 3 bases from V and 6 bases from J, with 15 bases between. CDR3 region: CASSFTGGAGEQYF. CDR3 bases read: TGTGCCAGCAGCTTCACTGGGGGCGCGGGCGAG. The full variable domain, with the rest looked up from reference TRBV7-9 and TRBJ2-7, is DTGVSQNPRHKITKRGQNVTFRCDPISEHNRLYWYRQTLGQGPEFLTYFQNEAQLEKSRLLSDRFSAERPKGSFSTLEIQRTEQGDSAMYLCASSFTGGAGEQYFGPGTRLTVT.

Worth noting for this clone: Sequencing ends 3 residues short of the CDR3 end; the germline J gene provides the rest. The chain couples TRBV6-2 or TRBV6-3 to TRBJ1-5; TRBD1 might be the D (5 bases). Germline V gene lookup returns CDR1 MNHEY and CDR2 SVGEGT. This CDR3 comprises 12 residues. Trimming cost V 5 bases and J 5 bases, with 7 bases left between them. CDR3 protein: CASSARDQPQHF. The sequenced CDR3 bases are TGTGCCAGCAGTGCCAGGGATCAGCCC.

Points on this clone: The CDR3 end lies 3 residues beyond the end of the read and is filled in from the germline J gene. The gene calls are TRBV7-2 and TRBJ2-3, with a possible D match to TRBD1 (5 bases). CDR3 length: 15 residues. V lost 2 bases and J lost 6, with 15 bases in between. Germline-derived CDR1 and CDR2 are SGHTA and FQGNSA. Incomplete CDR3 DNA: TGTGCCAGCAGCTTATGGGCAGGGTCGGTGGATACG. Translation: CASSLWAGSVDT. The entire CDR3 sequence reads CASSLWAGSVDTQYF.

For this clone: The CDR3 end lies 3 residues beyond the end of the read and is filled in from the germline J gene. The chain recombines TRBV19 with TRBJ1-1, with D possibly matching TRBD1 (5 bases). The V gene lost 1 base and the J gene lost 4 bases, with 13 bases spanning the gap. Germline V CDR1 and CDR2: LNHDA, SQIVND (reference sequence). The CDR3 has 15 amino acids. CDR3 DNA (partial): TGTGCCAGTAGTATAGGCGGGGGAGTGGGCACTGAA. Translation gives CASSIGGGVGTE. The whole CDR3 sequence is CASSIGGGVGTEAFF.

The covered CDR3 bases are TGCGCCAGCAGCTCCCCAGGGGTTGGC. Its translation is CASSSPGVG. The CDR3 in its entirety is CASSSPGVGYTF. The chain joins TRBV5-1 to TRBJ1-2; the D gene is possibly TRBD1 (6 bases). The read comes to an end 3 residues before the CDR3 does, leaving the germline J gene to fill in the end. Germline V CDR1 and CDR2: SGHRS, YFSETQ. The CDR3 has 12 amino acids. Trimming cost V 3 bases and J 7 bases, with 10 bases left between them.

In the case of this clone: Read data end 3 residues before the CDR3 end; the end is taken from the germline J gene. The V gene is TRBV20-1, the J gene TRBJ2-3, with 14 nucleotides matching TRBD2. This CDR3 is built from 16 residues. Trimming at V came to 0 bases and at J to 7 bases, leaving 6 bases not matched to a gene. Germline CDR1 is DFQATT and CDR2 is SNEGSKA (reference sequence). The CDR3 spells CSARDPGTSGGHTQYF. CDR3 DNA (partial): TGCAGTGCTAGAGACCCCGGGACTAGCGGGGGACATACG.

A note on this clone: The read halts 3 residues ahead of the CDR3 end, with the missing end drawn from the germline J gene. V and J are TRBV19 and TRBJ2-5; possible D gene TRBD2, 5 bases. The CDR3 runs to 13 residues. The V end lost 4 bases, the J end lost 5 bases, and 11 bases lay between the germline ends. The germline CDR1 and CDR2 sequences are LNHDA and SQIVND (reference sequence). The CDR3 sequence is CASSTLRAETQYF. Incomplete CDR3 DNA: TGTGCCAGTAGTACCCTGAGGGCGGAGACC.

As to this clone: The CDR3 end falls 3 residues outside the read, so it is completed with the germline J gene. J is TRBJ1-2 and V is TRBV20-1; D is possibly TRBD1 (6 bases). The CDR3 is made up of 12 amino acids. Germline CDR1 DFQATT, CDR2 SNEGSKA (reference sequence). V lost 3 bases and J 4 bases, leaving 9 bases between the germline ends. The CDR3 DNA, read in part, is TGCAGTGCTAGGACAGGAGGCTATGGC. It encodes CSARTGGYG. In full, the CDR3 is CSARTGGYGYTF.

Note on this clone: The read finishes 3 residues shy of the CDR3 end, and the germline J gene is used to complete it. The rearrangement joins TRBV6-2 or TRBV6-3 to TRBJ2-2, with TRBD2 matching over 8 bases. The V gene end was trimmed by 7 bases and the J gene end by 1 base; junction bases not matched to a gene: 8. Germline V CDR1 and CDR2: MNHEY, SVGEGT. This CDR3 region has 16 residues. The DNA read from the CDR3 is TGTGCCAGCATCCCCAGTGGGACTAGGAACACCGGGGAG. It translates to CASIPSGTRNTGE. The full CDR3 protein is CASIPSGTRNTGELFF.